This TCR beta chain was captured by sequencing in a study of blood T cell repertoires in COVID-19. Turning to the study itself: The United States, Italy and Spain supplied acute and convalescent COVID-19 samples.

The data were produced by immunoSEQ multiplex PCR, yet TCRdb's version contains in-frame clones alone and is incomplete. The data contain 20,000 to 25,000 clones, 65% to 80% of them seen just once; the ten biggest clones take up 20%. Sequencing input: peripheral blood. This TCR came from a human donor in a cohort sampled during active or convalescent COVID-19.

The CDR3 DNA reads as TGTGCCAGCAGCCAGCCCCAACTAGCGGGGGGTGGCACAGATACGCAGTATTTT. Translated: CASSQPQLAGGGTDTQYF. V gene TRBV3-1 (or the pseudogene TRBV3-2) combines with J gene TRBJ2-3; 12 nucleotides line up with TRBD2. CDR3 size: 18 residues. The germline V gene encodes CDR1 LGHDT and CDR2 YNNKEL (reference sequence). The trim removed 3 bases at V and 1 base at J, leaving 8 bases unmatched.